A selection of T cell receptor beta chains follows, all from one sample in a study of blood T cell repertoires in COVID-19. Profiled with immunoSEQ multiplex PCR; TCRdb holds only in-frame clones, not every one. The sample includes about 100,000 clones, under 75% of them seen just once. Input material: peripheral blood. The receptors come from an elderly man with acute or convalescent COVID-19. The CDR3 runs from the conserved cysteine through the conserved F or W. Fields, in order: V gene, J gene, CDR3 protein.

TRBV6-6	TRBJ1-1	CASSYERKAFF
TRBV27	TRBJ2-6	CASSSLTGGGSGANVLTF
TRBV7-2	TRBJ2-1	CASSLGGTYNEQFF
TRBV9	TRBJ2-1	CASSVGGGDEQFF
TRBV5-5	TRBJ2-2	CASSLTVLAGNTGELFF
TRBV10-3	TRBJ1-1	CAIGTGDTEAFF
TRBV3-1/TRBV3-2	TRBJ2-3	CASSQAILADLTDTQYF
TRBV6-1	TRBJ1-1	CASSAGTAVPLNTEAFF
TRBV5-6	TRBJ2-7	CASSRAGAAYEQYF
TRBV12-3/TRBV12-4	TRBJ2-2	CASSPSGTGELFF
TRBV2	TRBJ2-3	CASSEGIAVDTDTQYF
TRBV6-5	TRBJ1-5	CASRQGATTIPQHF
TRBV3-1/TRBV3-2	TRBJ2-3	CASSSDLAGGGTDTQYF
TRBV7-2	TRBJ2-1	CASSLTSEQFF
TRBV6-2/TRBV6-3	TRBJ1-1	CASSYVGEGAFF
TRBV24-1	TRBJ2-2	CATNGVPTGELFF
TRBV5-6	TRBJ2-7	CASSPQGQGYEQYF
TRBV6-2/TRBV6-3	TRBJ2-1	CASSYPELAGGGDNEQFF
TRBV24-1	TRBJ1-5	CATSDSGKYSNQPQHF
TRBV28	TRBJ2-7	CASSLGRPTREQYF
TRBV10-3	TRBJ2-1	CAIALAGTPGQTFSYNEQFF
TRBV4-3	TRBJ1-5	CASSQSGGGQPQHF
TRBV2	TRBJ2-7	CASSDPGYSYEQYF
TRBV7-9	TRBJ2-3	CASSRQISTDTQYF
TRBV6-5	TRBJ2-7	CASSYGGTSYEQYF
TRBV7-9	TRBJ2-6	CASSLAIRTLGANVLTF
TRBV7-2	TRBJ2-5	CASSSVQLAGRWGQETQYF
TRBV24-1	TRBJ2-7	CATSGQPDPHEQYF
TRBV18	TRBJ2-7	CASSPSGLSFGEQYF
TRBV3-1/TRBV3-2	TRBJ1-3	CASSQGGSGNTIYF
TRBV28	TRBJ2-1	CASSPGGGQGEQFF
TRBV14	TRBJ2-3	CASSQDYIRLAGDTDTQYF
TRBV7-6	TRBJ1-5	CASSLAAGVEQPQHF
TRBV28	TRBJ1-3	CASRGTGNTIYF
TRBV2	TRBJ1-1	CASSGQVNTEAFF
TRBV6-6	TRBJ2-1	CASLRLAGVSEQFF
TRBV4-1	TRBJ2-7	CASSHVAGGRDEQYF
TRBV5-1	TRBJ1-6	CASSLEQDSPLHF
TRBV5-8	TRBJ2-3	CASTLWEIGPDTQYF
TRBV28	TRBJ1-2	CASSSQTSYGYTF
TRBV9	TRBJ2-3	CASSASSGRRSDTQYF
TRBV27	TRBJ1-2	CASSSRGVGYGYTF
TRBV28	TRBJ1-1	CASRRQGRATEAFF
TRBV3-1/TRBV3-2	TRBJ1-1	CASSSRGTEAFF